The 21 T cell receptor beta chains in this list originate from one sample, sequenced in a study of identical twins. TCRdb itself ran the 5' RACE reads through MiXCR, one entry per CDR3 protein. Seen here are 1.5 million to 2 million distinct CDR3 sequences, roughly 35% observed once, and the top ten hold about 0.27%. Material: cord blood. The receptors come from a newborn girl in good health.

The chain is built from TRBV29-1 and TRBJ2-7; D uncertain. Per the germline V gene, CDR1 is SQVTM and CDR2 is ANQGSEA. The CDR3 spans 13 residues. V lost 1 base, J lost 0 bases, and 7 bases lay in between. The DNA for the CDR3 is TGCAGCGTTGAAGCTGCTAGCTCCTACGAGCAGTACTTC. Its translation is CSVEAASSYEQYF.

This clonotype was counted once. Sequence at one end of the junction differs from germline and may be a read error. The gene calls are TRBV27 and TRBJ2-7, with TRBD1 as a possible D gene (5 bases). From germline, CDR1 is MNHEY and CDR2 SMNVEV (reference sequence). CDR3 length: 16 amino acids. CDR3 amino acids: CASSLRGRLFYNERYF. The CDR3 region has the DNA TGTGCCAGCAGTTTAAGGGGAAGGTTGTTTTACAATGAGCGGTACTTC.

The chain uses TRBV14 and TRBJ1-1, with D possibly TRBD1 on 5 matching bases. Germline V CDR1 and CDR2: SGHDN, FVKESK. This CDR3 is built from 17 residues. Trimming cost V 3 bases and J 1 base, with 18 bases left between them. The CDR3 nucleotides read TGTGCCAGCAGCCAGGCGACAGCAGGGTCCTCGAACACTGAAGCTTTCTTT. Translation: CASSQATAGSSNTEAFF. Full variable domain (missing parts from reference TRBV14 and TRBJ1-1): EAGVTQFPSHSVIEKGQTVTLRCDPISGHDNLYWYRRVMGKEIKFLLHFVKESKQDESGMPNNRFLAERTGGTYSTLKVQPAELEDSGVYFCASSQATAGSSNTEAFFGQGTRLTVV.

Remarks on this clonotype: A read error may explain this, as a much larger clone is one base away. The chain uses TRBV29-1 and TRBJ2-1; 10 nucleotides agree with TRBD2. V lost 7 bases, J lost 3 bases, and 6 bases stayed unmatched. The germline gives CDR1 SQVTM, CDR2 ANQGSEA. The CDR3 runs to 14 residues. The CDR3 spells CSAPGLANYNEQFF. As DNA, the CDR3 is TGCAGCGCGCCGGGACTAGCGAACTACAATGAGCAGTTCTTC.

This clonotype was detected only a few times. This chain connects TRBV20-1 to TRBJ1-2; perhaps TRBD1 as D (5 bases). Germline CDR1 is DFQATT and CDR2 is SNEGSKA (reference sequence). The CDR3 contains 13 residues. The germline V and J ends were trimmed by 2 bases and 5 bases, with 12 bases remaining between them. In DNA, the CDR3 is TGCAGTGCTAGACGGGGGTTGGAGTATGGCTACACCTTC. Translating gives CSARRGLEYGYTF.

This clonotype was found a few times. The chain has TRBV5-1 and TRBJ1-5; 7 bases match TRBD1. With V trimmed by 4 bases and J by 2 bases, 3 bases remained unmatched. The CDR3 runs 14 residues. Germline CDR1 SGHRS, CDR2 YFSETQ. CDR3 loop: CASSHTGGNQPQHF. The CDR3 DNA reads as TGCGCCAGCAGCCATACAGGGGGCAATCAGCCCCAGCATTTT.

This rearrangement joins TRBV15 to TRBJ1-1; 9 nucleotides line up with TRBD1. CDR3 length: 17 amino acids. With V trimmed by 1 base and J by 1 base, 7 bases remained unmatched. Looked up from germline, CDR1 is LNHNV and CDR2 is YYDKDF (reference sequence). The CDR3 region has the DNA TGTGCCACCAGCAGAGGGACAGGGGTAGGAGCGAACACTGAAGCTTTCTTT. Translation: CATSRGTGVGANTEAFF.

This chain connects TRBV7-2 to TRBJ1-5, with D perhaps TRBD1 (6 bases). Deletions cut 2 bases from V and 4 bases from J, with 21 bases between. The CDR3 is 18 residues long. CDR1 SGHTA and CDR2 FQGNSA come from the germline V gene. This CDR3 is CASSLTGRLTGANQPQHF. CDR3 nucleotides: TGTGCCAGCAGCTTAACGGGGCGGTTGACGGGGGCAAATCAGCCCCAGCATTTT.

There are a few counts of this clonotype. V gene TRBV9 combines with J gene TRBJ2-7; D gene uncertain. V was clipped by 0 bases and J by 7 bases, with 8 bases between them. The CDR3 is 12 amino acids. Germline-derived CDR1 and CDR2 are SGDLS and YYNGEE. CDR3 sequence: CASSVASNEQYF. As DNA, the CDR3 is TGTGCCAGCAGCGTAGCCAGCAATGAGCAGTACTTC.

The V and J genes are TRBV2 and TRBJ2-7; TRBD2 aligns across 9 bases. Trimming removed 5 bases from V and 6 bases from J; junction bases left unmatched: 8. This CDR3 spans 14 amino acids. Germline loops: CDR1 SNHLY, CDR2 FYNNEI. The CDR3 nucleotides are TGTGCCAGCAGTAGAGGAACTAGCGGGCTCGAGCAGTACTTC. It codes for CASSRGTSGLEQYF. The variable domain in full, completed from reference TRBV2 and TRBJ2-7, reads EPEVTQTPSHQVTQMGQEVILRCVPISNHLYFYWYRQILGQKVEFLVSFYNNEISEKSEIFDDQFSVERPDGSNFTLKIRSTKLEDSAMYFCASSRGTSGLEQYFGPGTRLTVT.

CDR3 in DNA: TGCAGTGCTACCGGGACAGGGGCCCCTCAGCCCCAGCATTTT. The encoded protein is CSATGTGAPQPQHF. The chain has TRBV20-1 and TRBJ1-5, with 10 bases identical to TRBD1. Germline CDR1 and CDR2: DFQATT and SNEGSKA (reference sequence). The CDR3 runs 14 residues. V dropped 4 bases and J dropped 6; count of bases not matched to a gene: 6.

The rearrangement links TRBV29-1 to TRBJ2-4; 7 bases agree with TRBD2. V lost 4 bases, J lost 7 bases, and 13 bases stayed unmatched. The CDR3 contains 15 residues. Germline loops: CDR1 SQVTM, CDR2 ANQGSEA. The CDR3 coding sequence is TGCAGCGTTGTGGGCCCGAGGGGAGGGTTGAACATTCAGTACTTC. Translation: CSVVGPRGGLNIQYF. Drawing the rest from reference TRBV29-1 and TRBJ2-4, the complete variable domain is SAVISQKPSRDICQRGTSLTIQCQVDSQVTMMFWYRQQPGQSLTLIATANQGSEATYESGFVIDKFPISRPNLTFSTLTVSNMSPEDSSIYLCSVVGPRGGLNIQYFGAGTRLSVL.

This chain uses TRBV7-9 with TRBJ1-5, with D possibly TRBD1 on 6 matching bases. Germline CDR1 reads SEHNR; CDR2 reads FQNEAQ (reference sequence). There are 16 residues in the CDR3. V was shortened by 3 bases and J by 3 bases, with 15 bases between the two germline ends. CDR3 coding DNA: TGTGCCAGCAGCTTGGGGAGGCAGGGGCTCAATCAGCCCCAGCATTTT. Amino acids: CASSLGRQGLNQPQHF.

This clonotype was observed once. The chain carries TRBV2 and TRBJ2-7; no firm D call. Germline loops: CDR1 SNHLY, CDR2 FYNNEI. V lost 4 bases and J lost 7, with 14 bases in between. The CDR3 is 13 residues long. CDR3 in DNA: TGTGCCAGCAGTGTTGTGGAGTACAATGAGCAGTACTTC. As protein: CASSVVEYNEQYF.

The chain employs TRBV29-1 and TRBJ2-1; 7 nucleotides match TRBD1. The germline gives CDR1 SQVTM, CDR2 ANQGSEA. With 5 bases clipped from V and 13 bases from J, the junction kept 17 bases outside the gene matches. The length of the CDR3 is 14 residues. The CDR3 DNA reads TGCAGCGTTTGCCAAGGGGGCGGCCAAGAGACCCAGTTCTTC. This codes for CSVCQGGGQETQFF.

This chain links TRBV28 with TRBJ2-7; D uncertain. CDR1 is MDHEN, CDR2 SYDVKM, per germline. The length of the CDR3 is 13 residues. V lost 4 bases and J lost 0, with 7 bases in between. The CDR3 nucleotides are TGTGCCAGCAGTTACACGACCTCCTACGAGCAGTACTTC. Protein: CASSYTTSYEQYF. The variable domain in full, completed from reference TRBV28 and TRBJ2-7, reads DVKVTQSSRYLVKRTGEKVFLECVQDMDHENMFWYRQDPGLGLRLIYFSYDVKMKEKGDIPEGYSVSREKKERFSLILESASTNQTSMYLCASSYTTSYEQYFGPGTRLTVT.

V gene TRBV20-1 combines with J gene TRBJ2-2, with unresolved D. Germline CDR1 reads DFQATT; CDR2 reads SNEGSKA (reference sequence). V shed 4 bases and J shed 5 bases, with 8 bases lying between them. CDR3 size: 12 residues. CDR3 residues: CSANTPTGELFF. The CDR3 nucleotides read TGCAGTGCTAATACCCCTACCGGGGAGCTGTTTTTT.

Concerning this clonotype itself: The junction differs from germline at one of its ends, possibly a read error. The J gene is TRBJ2-1, the V gene TRBV20-1, with TRBD2 identical over 7 bases. CDR1 is DFQATT, CDR2 SNEGSKA, per germline (reference sequence). The CDR3 loop spans 14 amino acids. CDR3 nucleotide sequence: TGCAGTGCCGGACTACCCGGGGGGTACAATGATCAGTTCTTC. Amino acid sequence: CSAGLPGGYNDQFF.

The chain has TRBV5-4 and TRBJ1-1; TRBD1 might be the D (5 bases). This CDR3 comprises 16 residues. Looked up from germline, CDR1 is SGHNT and CDR2 is YYREEE (reference sequence). V gave up 2 bases and J gave up 7 bases, with 21 bases separating them. The CDR3 region has the DNA TGTGCCAGCAGCTTCGGATGGACAAGCCTTTCTTATGAAGCTTTCTTT. The encoded protein is CASSFGWTSLSYEAFF.

The chain carries TRBV5-1 and TRBJ1-1, with D possibly TRBD1 on 6 matching bases. V was shortened by 2 bases and J by 4 bases, with 12 bases between the two germline ends. The CDR3 is 14 amino acids. The germline V gene encodes CDR1 SGHRS and CDR2 YFSETQ. The CDR3 spells CASSFTQGFTEAFF. The CDR3, as DNA: TGCGCCAGCAGCTTCACACAGGGTTTCACTGAAGCTTTCTTT.

In the case of this clonotype: Sequence at one end of the junction differs from germline and may be a read error. The chain joins TRBV5-1 to TRBJ1-4; D not certain. Germline V gene data show CDR1 as SGHRS and CDR2 as YFSETQ. The CDR3 is 14 amino acids. The CDR3 sequence is CAGSLGSHPEKLFF. The CDR3 DNA follows: TGCGCCGGCAGCTTGGGCAGCCACCCTGAAAAACTGTTTTTT.